These 14 T cell receptor beta chains were all obtained from the same sample, sequenced in a study of blood T cells in healthy people across ages. Sample-barcoded 5' priming and a J-beta primer mix drove a second PCR of roughly 7 to 11 cycles. TCRdb independently ran MiXCR on the 5' RACE reads; one entry per CDR3 protein. The sample lists 600,000 to 1,000,000 distinct CDR3 sequences, 20% to 30% occurring once. The same data also went into a second study, on T cells of mothers and their children.

Sequences were obtained from blood. Source of these receptors: a boy aged 5-17 years in good health.

The sample holds a few counts of this clonotype. The chain is built from TRBV7-3 and TRBJ2-5; D is perhaps TRBD2 (6 bases). The V and J ends lost 5 bases and 5 bases respectively, with 12 bases between them. Germline V gene lookup returns CDR1 SGHTA and CDR2 FQGTGA. This CDR3 contains 13 residues. The CDR3 coding sequence is TGTGCCAGCAGCAGGGAGGCCGGGGAGACCCAGTACTTC. It specifies CASSREAGETQYF.

This clonotype turned up a few times. The rearrangement joins TRBV29-1 to TRBJ2-1; maybe TRBD1 (5 bases). Looked up from germline, CDR1 is SQVTM and CDR2 is ANQGSEA. V was cut by 4 bases and J by 0 bases, with 13 bases left in between. This CDR3 is 15 amino acids long. The CDR3 is CSVVRASSSYNEQFF. The CDR3 nucleotides are TGCAGCGTTGTCAGGGCCTCAAGCTCCTACAATGAGCAGTTCTTC.

In regard to this clonotype: The germline gene is not matched at one end of the junction; a read error may be the cause. The genes are TRBV20-1 and TRBJ2-7; D possibly corresponds to TRBD2 (5 bases). The CDR3 has 15 residues. Germline V gives CDR1 DFQATT, CDR2 SNEGSKA (reference sequence). The chain's CDR3 is CSARGWKESPYEQYF. CDR3 nucleotide sequence: TGCAGTGCCAGAGGGTGGAAGGAAAGCCCCTACGAGCAGTACTTC.

The chain joins TRBV29-1 to TRBJ2-3; D ambiguous. Germline V CDR1 and CDR2: SQVTM, ANQGSEA. The ends were cut back, 1 base at V and 6 bases at J, with 5 bases in the middle. CDR3 length equals 11 residues. CDR3 protein: CSVEAVDTQYF. The CDR3 nucleotides read TGCAGCGTTGAAGCGGTGGATACGCAGTATTTT.

This chain uses TRBV12-3 or TRBV12-4 with TRBJ2-7; D uncertain. Trimming took 3 bases from V and 1 from J, leaving 16 bases between them. CDR3 length: 16 residues. This CDR3 is CASSLKNGEKSYEQYF. CDR3 in DNA: TGTGCCAGCAGTTTGAAGAACGGAGAGAAATCCTACGAGCAGTACTTC.

The CDR3 protein is CASRPGTTEKPNNEQFF. For the CDR3, the DNA is TGTGCCAGCAGACCGGGGACTACCGAGAAACCAAACAATGAGCAGTTCTTC. J is TRBJ2-1 and V is TRBV6-5; 7 bases map to TRBD2. The V gene end was trimmed by 6 bases and the J gene end by 5 bases; junction bases not matched to a gene: 16. The CDR3 loop spans 17 amino acids. Per germline, CDR1 MNHEY and CDR2 SVGAGI.

V is TRBV20-1 and J is TRBJ2-1; tentatively, D is TRBD1 (5 bases). The CDR3 contains 12 residues. Germline V gives CDR1 DFQATT, CDR2 SNEGSKA (reference sequence). The ends were cut back, 6 bases at V and 4 bases at J, with 10 bases in the middle. CDR3 protein: CSATREYNEQFF. As DNA, the CDR3 is TGCAGTGCCACCAGGGAATACAATGAGCAGTTCTTC.

V is TRBV20-1 and J is TRBJ2-7; D is unresolved. The CDR3 runs to 12 residues. The V and J ends lost 5 bases and 3 bases respectively, with 11 bases between them. Germline CDR1 reads DFQATT; CDR2 reads SNEGSKA (reference sequence). The chain's CDR3 is CSAPWSSYEQYF. The CDR3, as DNA: TGCAGTGCTCCCTGGAGCAGCTACGAGCAGTACTTC.

In this sample, this clonotype turned up a few times. The rearrangement uses TRBV10-3 and TRBJ2-7; 8 nucleotides agree with TRBD2. This CDR3 contains 16 residues. V lost 3 bases to trimming and J lost 0 bases; unmatched junction nucleotides: 7. The germline gives CDR1 ENHRY, CDR2 SYGVKD. CDR3 residues: CAISEPSSGGSYEQYF. CDR3 DNA: TGTGCCATCAGTGAACCTTCCAGCGGGGGCTCCTACGAGCAGTACTTC.

This clonotype was observed a handful of times. The chain combines TRBV20-1 with TRBJ2-5; D is unclear. Trimming left V 6 bases short and J 5 bases short, with 13 bases between. The V gene's germline CDR1 is DFQATT and CDR2 SNEGSKA (reference sequence). The CDR3 runs 12 residues. CDR3 sequence: CSAPSSPETQYF. The CDR3, as DNA: TGCAGTGCCCCTTCTTCCCCGGAGACCCAGTACTTC.

This clonotype was counted a few times. The CDR3 reads CASSRYAGGENYGYTF. The CDR3 coding sequence is TGTGCCAGCAGCCGTTACGCAGGGGGCGAGAACTATGGCTACACCTTC. The chain carries TRBV4-2 and TRBJ1-2, with 8 bases aligning to TRBD1. Germline assignment: CDR1 LGHNA and CDR2 YNFKEQ. V lost 4 bases, J lost 2 bases, and 9 bases stayed unmatched. There are 16 residues in the CDR3.

This clonotype came up a few times. The chain has TRBV11-2 and TRBJ1-1, with D uncertain. Trimming removed 5 bases from V and 5 bases from J, with 21 bases in between. The CDR3 spans 16 residues. The germline gives CDR1 SGHAT, CDR2 FQNNGV. CDR3 in amino acids: CASSPSPRRLSTEAFF. In DNA, the CDR3 is TGTGCCAGCAGCCCCTCCCCTAGACGGCTTAGTACTGAAGCTTTCTTT.

In its sample, this clonotype was seen a few times. CDR3 nucleotide sequence: TGTGCCAGCAGCCACGGGGACCCTGGAGTATACGAGCAGTACTTC. Translation gives CASSHGDPGVYEQYF. The chain links TRBV5-8 to TRBJ2-7; TRBD1 or TRBD2 may be the D gene (5 bases each). V was trimmed by 4 bases and J by 4 bases, leaving 18 bases between them. The CDR3 contains 15 residues. Germline V lookup: CDR1 SGHTS, CDR2 YDEGEE.

This clonotype has only a few counts. CDR3 sequence reads: CATTTGTAFYGYTF. The CDR3 nucleotides read TGTGCCACGACAACCGGGACAGCGTTTTATGGCTACACCTTC. The chain is built from TRBV28 and TRBJ1-2; 7 bases agree with TRBD1. CDR3 length: 14 amino acids. Germline assignment: CDR1 MDHEN and CDR2 SYDVKM. Trimming cost V 10 bases and J 5 bases; bases outside gene matches: 13.